This T cell receptor (beta chain) comes out of a study of blood T cell repertoires in COVID-19. Study-level information: Samples taken during acute and convalescent COVID-19 were collected in the United States, Italy and Spain. PBMCs, B-cell-depleted T cells, or T cells provided the cDNA or gDNA that made up the material.

The V segment lost 4 bases and the J segment 8 bases; nucleotides outside the gene matches: 14. The germline V gene encodes CDR1 SGHTA and CDR2 FQGTGA. The CDR3 sequence is 16 residues long. Methods used by the authors: How many nucleated cells were present was estimated from reference gene primer amplification. The repertoire was sequenced with immunoSEQ multiplex PCR; TCRdb's copy has only in-frame clones and lacks some. That table supplies the V and J calls and clone size; D and trimming were determined from the DNA. The table includes roughly 59,000 clones, about 81% detected once. V is TRBV7-3 and J is TRBJ2-3, with 8 bases lining up with TRBD2. This receptor was obtained from an elderly man with acute or convalescent COVID-19. The sequencing sample was made of peripheral blood. The CDR3 is CASSSGAGVAVGTQYF. DNA of the CDR3: TGTGCCAGCAGCTCAGGAGCGGGAGTAGCTGTAGGTACGCAGTATTTT.